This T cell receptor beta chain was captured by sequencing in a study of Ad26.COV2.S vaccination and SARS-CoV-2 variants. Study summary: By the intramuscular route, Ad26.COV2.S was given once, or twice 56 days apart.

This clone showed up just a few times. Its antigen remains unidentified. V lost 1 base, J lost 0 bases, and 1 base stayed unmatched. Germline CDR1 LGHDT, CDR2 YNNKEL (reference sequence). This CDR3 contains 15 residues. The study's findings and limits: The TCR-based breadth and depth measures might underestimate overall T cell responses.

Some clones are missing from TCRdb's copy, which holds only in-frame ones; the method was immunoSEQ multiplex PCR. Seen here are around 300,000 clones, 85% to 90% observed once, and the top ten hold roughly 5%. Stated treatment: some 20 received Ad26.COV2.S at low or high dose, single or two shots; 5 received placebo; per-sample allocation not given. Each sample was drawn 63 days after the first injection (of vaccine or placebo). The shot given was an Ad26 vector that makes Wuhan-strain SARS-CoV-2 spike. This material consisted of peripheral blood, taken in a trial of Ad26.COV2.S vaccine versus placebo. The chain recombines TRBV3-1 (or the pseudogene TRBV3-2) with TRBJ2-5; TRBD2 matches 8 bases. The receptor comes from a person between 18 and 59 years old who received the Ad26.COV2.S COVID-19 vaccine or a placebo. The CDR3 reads CASSQGRGDQETQYF. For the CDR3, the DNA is TGTGCCAGCAGCCAAGGGCGGGGGGACCAAGAGACCCAGTACTTC.